The 21 T cell receptor beta chains presented below share a single source sample, sequenced in a study of glioma-infiltrating T cells (dated by TCRdb to between 2015 and 2016). Data came from an Illumina MiSeq. TCR alpha and beta CDR3 regions were amplified with the iRepertoire nested amplicon-rescue multiplex PCR (arm-PCR) platform from RNA. TCRdb trimmed the raw reads at Q25, called clones with MiXCR and kept productive beta chains. One record per CDR3 amino acid sequence lists the most common genes and DNA. The sample data list some 150,000 distinct CDR3 sequences, and 35% to 50% of these were observed just once. Around 18% of the sample is taken by the ten largest. Sample: glioma tissue, nonneoplastic brain tissue, or PBMCs (not recorded which). These receptor sequences come from a human donor with low-grade glioma or glioblastoma, undergoing nonglioma brain surgery, or in good health (not recorded which).

The chain recombines TRBV20-1 with TRBJ2-3, with TRBD2 matching 7 bases. The CDR3 sequence is 16 residues long. CDR1 and CDR2 (germline): DFQATT, SNEGSKA (reference sequence). With V trimmed by 0 bases and J by 4 bases, 10 bases remained unmatched. The CDR3 coding sequence is TGCAGTGCTAGAGATGGGGGAGCGGGGAGAGCAGATACGCAGTATTTT. This encodes CSARDGGAGRADTQYF.

About this clonotype: Germline is not matched at one junction end, which may reflect a read error. V is TRBV4-1 and J is TRBJ2-1, with TRBD1 matching over 7 bases. This CDR3 is 16 amino acids long. Per the germline V gene, CDR1 is MGHRA and CDR2 is YSYEKL. The CDR3 nucleotides are TGCGCCAGCAGCCTAAGACAGGGCCACCGTATCAATGAGCCGTTCTTC. It translates to CASSLRQGHRINEPFF.

This sequence joins TRBV11-1 and TRBJ2-3, with 7 nucleotides matching TRBD1. The CDR3 has 14 amino acids. V was pared by 5 bases and J by 4 bases, with 6 bases of the junction left unmatched. Germline loops: CDR1 SGHAT, CDR2 FQDESV (reference sequence). The CDR3 coding sequence is TGTGCCAGCAGCCCCCGACAGGGACCAGATACGCAGTATTTT. It codes for CASSPRQGPDTQYF.

The chain employs TRBV6-1 and TRBJ2-1; D gene uncertain. V was pared by 4 bases and J by 6 bases, with 16 bases between. The CDR3 is 15 residues long. The germline CDR1 and CDR2 sequences are MNHNS and SASEGT. The chain's CDR3 is CASSGRIGPSNEQFF. The CDR3 DNA is TGTGCCAGCAGTGGACGGATAGGGCCCTCCAATGAGCAGTTCTTC.

The genes are TRBV9 and TRBJ2-5; 8 bases are a match to TRBD2. This CDR3 comprises 14 residues. Trimming cost V 2 bases and J 1 base; bases outside gene matches: 1. Germline CDR1 SGDLS, CDR2 YYNGEE. CDR3 sequence: CASSVTSGQETQYF. The DNA of the CDR3 is TGTGCCAGCAGCGTTACTAGCGGCCAAGAGACCCAGTACTTC.

V usage is TRBV19 and J usage is TRBJ2-3; 7 nucleotides line up with TRBD2. J gave up 1 base and V 5 bases, and 3 bases lay outside the gene matches. Germline V gene data show CDR1 as LNHDA and CDR2 as SQIVND (reference sequence). The CDR3 spans 14 residues. CDR3 protein: CASSGSGGTDTQYF. DNA of the CDR3: TGTGCCAGTAGTGGGAGCGGGGGCACAGATACGCAGTATTTT. Based on the CDR3 plus reference TRBV19 and TRBJ2-3, the full variable domain is DGGITQSPKYLFRKEGQNVTLSCEQNLNHDAMYWYRQDPGQGLRLIYYSQIVNDFQKGDIAEGYSVSREKKESFPLTVTSAQKNPTAFYLCASSGSGGTDTQYFGPGTRLTVL.

The rearrangement links TRBV19 to TRBJ2-7; 7 nucleotides line up with TRBD1. Trimming removed 5 bases from V and 1 base from J; junction bases left unmatched: 8. The CDR3 is 15 amino acids. The germline V gene encodes CDR1 LNHDA and CDR2 SQIVND (reference sequence). The CDR3 DNA sequence: TGTGCCAGTAGTGATCATGGGACAGTTTCCTACGAGCAGTACTTC. Translating it yields CASSDHGTVSYEQYF. Full variable domain (remainder filled in from reference TRBV19 and TRBJ2-7): DGGITQSPKYLFRKEGQNVTLSCEQNLNHDAMYWYRQDPGQGLRLIYYSQIVNDFQKGDIAEGYSVSREKKESFPLTVTSAQKNPTAFYLCASSDHGTVSYEQYFGPGTRLTVT.

The V call is TRBV20-1, the J call TRBJ2-3; D is ambiguous. V lost 0 bases to trimming and J lost 2 bases, with 3 bases between them. The CDR3 runs to 12 residues. CDR1 is DFQATT, CDR2 SNEGSKA, per germline (reference sequence). CDR3 nucleotides: TGCAGTGCTAGAGAGGCCACAGATACGCAGTATTTT. As protein: CSAREATDTQYF.

The rearrangement links TRBV25-1 to TRBJ1-4, with no clear D. The CDR3 runs 11 residues. Trimming took off 6 bases at V and 4 bases at J, with 3 bases between the two ends. CDR1 and CDR2 (germline): MGHDK, SYGVNS. CDR3 residues: CASRHNEKLFF. The CDR3 DNA follows: TGTGCCAGCAGACATAATGAAAAACTGTTTTTT.

This clonotype was counted a few times. This chain uses TRBV6-1 with TRBJ2-2; TRBD1 is a possible D gene (6 bases). The CDR3 extends over 11 amino acids. Trimming left V 10 bases short and J 8 bases short, with 11 bases between. Germline values: CDR1 MNHNS, CDR2 SASEGT. For the CDR3, the DNA is TGTGCCACCAGGGGCCGGGGGGAGCTGTTTTTT. It is translated as CATRGRGELFF.

This sequence joins TRBV4-1 and TRBJ1-5, with a tentative D call TRBD1 (5 bases). This CDR3 is built from 16 residues. Germline V gives CDR1 MGHRA, CDR2 YSYEKL. V lost 0 bases, J lost 0 bases, and 9 bases lay in between. The CDR3 DNA reads as TGCGCCAGCAGCCAAGATCTGGGGGTTAGCAATCAGCCCCAGCATTTT. Translated, it gives CASSQDLGVSNQPQHF.

CDR3 nucleotide sequence: TGTGCCAGCAGCCTAGAGCAACGGGATTTCTACGAGCAGTACTTC. Its protein product is CASSLEQRDFYEQYF. The V call is TRBV7-2, the J call TRBJ2-7; a weak D match, TRBD2 (5 bases). Per the germline V gene, CDR1 is SGHTA and CDR2 is FQGNSA. CDR3 length: 15 amino acids. V shed 5 bases and J shed 3 bases, with 17 bases lying between them. Based on the CDR3 plus reference TRBV7-2 and TRBJ2-7, the full variable domain is GAGVSQSPSNKVTEKGKDVELRCDPISGHTALYWYRQSLGQGLEFLIYFQGNSAPDKSGLPSDRFSAERTGGSVSTLTIQRTQQEDSAVYLCASSLEQRDFYEQYFGPGTRLTVT.

Remarks on this clonotype: Compared with germline, one end of the junction differs, possibly owing to a read error. This sequence joins TRBV6-5 and TRBJ2-7, with TRBD2 matching 11 bases. This CDR3 has 15 residues. Germline loops: CDR1 MNHEY, CDR2 SVGAGI. The CDR3 reads CASRDNSGGAHEQYF. In nucleotides, the CDR3 is TGTGCGAGCAGAGACAATAGCGGGGGGGCGCACGAGCAGTACTTC.

A few counts support this clonotype. V usage is TRBV28 and J usage is TRBJ2-7; 11 nucleotides line up with TRBD1. Germline values: CDR1 MDHEN, CDR2 SYDVKM. The CDR3 covers 16 residues. The ends lost 5 bases at V and 5 bases at J; junction bases unmatched: 11. CDR3 sequence (DNA): TGTGCCAGCAGTATCAGCGCGGGACAGGGGGTCGACGAGCAGTACTTC. Amino acids: CASSISAGQGVDEQYF. The full variable domain, its missing parts supplied by reference TRBV28 and TRBJ2-7, is DVKVTQSSRYLVKRTGEKVFLECVQDMDHENMFWYRQDPGLGLRLIYFSYDVKMKEKGDIPEGYSVSREKKERFSLILESASTNQTSMYLCASSISAGQGVDEQYFGPGTRLTVT.

There are a few counts of this clonotype. The CDR3 DNA follows: TGTGCCACCAGCAGAGATCTAGGTGGGCTTGGCAATGAGCAGTTCTTC. Its translation is CATSRDLGGLGNEQFF. The chain recombines TRBV15 with TRBJ2-1, with D unresolved. The CDR3 length is 16 residues. Germline CDR1 reads LNHNV; CDR2 reads YYDKDF (reference sequence). Trimming removed 0 bases at V and 6 bases at J, with 15 bases between. The whole variable domain, filled in from reference TRBV15 and TRBJ2-1, reads DAMVIQNPRYQVTQFGKPVTLSCSQTLNHNVMYWYQQKSSQAPKLLFHYYDKDFNNEADTPDNFQSRRPNTSFCFLDIRSPGLGDTAMYLCATSRDLGGLGNEQFFGPGTRLTVL.

In the case of this clonotype: At one end, the junction sequence differs from germline, possibly due to a read error. The chain carries TRBV5-4 and TRBJ1-1; D uncertain. The CDR3 consists of 15 residues. In germline, CDR1 is SGHNT, CDR2 YYREEE (reference sequence). The CDR3 DNA is TGTGCCCGCAGCTTGGCCAACGAGGACAACACTGAAGCTTTCTTT. Protein product: CARSLANEDNTEAFF.

The rearrangement joins TRBV4-1 to TRBJ1-1; tentative D call: TRBD1 (5 bases). Germline V lookup: CDR1 MGHRA, CDR2 YSYEKL. The CDR3 runs to 15 residues. V was cut by 0 bases and J by 0 bases, with 8 bases left in between. CDR3: CASSQDGGLNTEAFF. In DNA, the CDR3 is TGCGCCAGCAGCCAAGACGGGGGACTGAACACTGAAGCTTTCTTT.

The V and J genes are TRBV6-1 and TRBJ2-7; TRBD1 is a possible D gene (6 bases). CDR3 length: 13 amino acids. In germline, CDR1 is MNHNS, CDR2 SASEGT. V shed 5 bases and J shed 9 bases, with 17 bases lying between them. This CDR3 reads CASSLGQVQGQYF. For the CDR3, the DNA is TGTGCCAGCAGTCTCGGTCAGGTACAGGGGCAGTACTTC.

The chain carries TRBV7-2 and TRBJ2-1; TRBD1 matches 11 bases. Germline V gene data show CDR1 as SGHTA and CDR2 as FQGNSA. V was pared by 5 bases and J by 7 bases, with 4 bases of the junction left unmatched. The CDR3 is 14 amino acids. CDR3 residues: CASSQWDRGNEQFF. The DNA of the CDR3 is TGTGCCAGCAGCCAATGGGACAGGGGGAATGAGCAGTTCTTC.

The V gene is TRBV20-1, the J gene TRBJ2-3; a possible D gene is TRBD2 (7 bases). With 6 bases removed from V and 1 base from J, the gap between germline ends came to 20 bases. The CDR3 has 16 amino acids. Germline V CDR1 and CDR2: DFQATT, SNEGSKA (reference sequence). The CDR3 DNA reads TGCAGTGCCCTACTCGCGGGGGCTAGGGGCACAGATACGCAGTATTTT. Residues: CSALLAGARGTDTQYF.

The gene calls are TRBV18 and TRBJ2-5; D is uncertain. Germline-derived CDR1 and CDR2 are KGHSH and LQKENI. The CDR3 has 13 amino acids. The germline V and J ends were trimmed by 3 bases and 3 bases, with 8 bases remaining between them. CDR3 loop: CASSPGLEETQYF. Here the CDR3 DNA reads TGTGCCAGCTCACCCGGTCTGGAAGAGACCCAGTACTTC.